Below are 11 T cell receptor beta chains sequenced from a single sample in a study of molecular identifiers for immune sequencing clone quantification. In TCRdb, the PCR reads were re-called with MiXCR into one record per CDR3 protein. The data contain 460,000 or so distinct CDR3 sequences, approximately 25% of them singletons. Sequenced input: naive CD8+ T cells from blood, with Jurkat cell RNA spiked in. Subset meaning: FACS-sorted CD8+CD4-CCR7+CD45RA+ naive T cells. The receptors here all came from a human donor in good health. Some libraries in this study had Jurkat cell RNA spiked in.

The table lists this clonotype with many counts. The chain joins TRBV29-1 to TRBJ1-1; 7 positions agree with TRBD1. The germline V gene has CDR1 SQVTM and CDR2 ANQGSEA. The CDR3 runs 13 residues. V gave up 5 bases and J gave up 3 bases; unmatched junction bases: 6. CDR3 sequence (DNA): TGCAGCGTTCGGGACAGCGATTACACTGAAGCTTTCTTT. Its protein product is CSVRDSDYTEAFF.

The gene calls are TRBV6-5 and TRBJ1-4; 10 nucleotides agree with TRBD1. Germline assignment: CDR1 MNHEY and CDR2 SVGAGI. The CDR3 is 14 residues long. V shed 5 bases and J 12 bases; nucleotides not matched to a gene: 9. CDR3 region: CASSNRDRGYELFF. The DNA of the CDR3 is TGTGCCAGCAGTAACCGGGACAGGGGATATGAACTGTTTTTT.

Turning to this clonotype: A clone one base away is much larger, so this may be a read error. The chain links TRBV29-1 to TRBJ2-7; TRBD2 is a possible D gene (5 bases). Trimming took off 6 bases at V and 3 bases at J, with 12 bases between the two ends. The V gene's germline CDR1 is SQVTM and CDR2 ANQGSEA. The CDR3 is 12 residues long. CDR3 bases: TGCAGCGTGCTAGTGGGAGACTACGAGCAGTACTTC. Translated, it gives CSVLVGDYEQYF.

The V call is TRBV9, the J call TRBJ2-3; the match to TRBD2 covers 9 bases. The germline V gene encodes CDR1 SGDLS and CDR2 YYNGEE. The CDR3 is made up of 15 amino acids. The J segment lost 3 bases and the V segment lost 4 bases, leaving 6 bases of the junction unmatched. This CDR3 reads CASSYLAGETDTQYF. The CDR3 bases are TGTGCCAGCAGCTACTTAGCGGGGGAAACAGATACGCAGTATTTT.

The table lists this clonotype with a few counts. This chain joins TRBV5-6 and TRBJ2-7; TRBD2 matches 8 bases. This CDR3 contains 14 residues. V dropped 1 base and J dropped 2; count of bases not matched to a gene: 2. The germline V gene has CDR1 SGHDT and CDR2 YYEEEE. CDR3 bases: TGTGCCAGCAGCTTGAGGCGGGAGGCCTACGAGCAGTACTTC. Amino acid sequence: CASSLRREAYEQYF.

This clonotype was counted many times. The V gene is TRBV5-1, the J gene TRBJ2-7; D remains unclear. The CDR3 runs 13 residues. The germline V and J ends were trimmed by 3 bases and 3 bases, with 10 bases remaining between them. The germline gives CDR1 SGHRS, CDR2 YFSETQ. As DNA, the CDR3 is TGCGCCAGCAGCTCGACGTTGGGCTACGAGCAGTACTTC. Translating it yields CASSSTLGYEQYF.

This clonotype showed up many times. The chain links TRBV28 to TRBJ2-2; no firm D call. This CDR3 comprises 15 residues. Germline V lookup: CDR1 MDHEN, CDR2 SYDVKM. The V gene lost 2 bases and the J gene lost 0 bases, with 7 bases spanning the gap. CDR3: CASSLGSTNTGELFF. CDR3 sequence (DNA): TGTGCCAGCAGTTTAGGCAGCACGAACACCGGGGAGCTGTTTTTT. Full variable domain (remainder filled in from reference TRBV28 and TRBJ2-2): DVKVTQSSRYLVKRTGEKVFLECVQDMDHENMFWYRQDPGLGLRLIYFSYDVKMKEKGDIPEGYSVSREKKERFSLILESASTNQTSMYLCASSLGSTNTGELFFGEGSRLTVL.

This rearrangement joins TRBV19 to TRBJ1-2, with TRBD1 identical over 9 bases. The V segment lost 4 bases and the J segment 3 bases; nucleotides outside the gene matches: 9. This CDR3 spans 16 amino acids. The germline CDR1 and CDR2 sequences are LNHDA and SQIVND (reference sequence). In nucleotides, the CDR3 is TGTGCCAGTAGTAATAAGGACAGGGGAGAAGACTATGGCTACACCTTC. This sequence encodes CASSNKDRGEDYGYTF.

This clonotype occurred a few times. This may stem from a read error, because a much larger clone lies one nucleotide away. The V call is TRBV27, the J call TRBJ2-3; D is unresolved. The CDR3 covers 17 residues. Germline values: CDR1 MNHEY, CDR2 SMNVEV (reference sequence). The CDR3 loop is CASTPVLGPKITDTQCF. DNA for the CDR3: TGTGCCAGCACTCCAGTTCTCGGGCCAAAAATTACAGATACGCAGTGTTTT.

There are many counts of this clonotype. The genes are TRBV20-1 and TRBJ2-3; D is unresolved. Germline V CDR1 and CDR2: DFQATT, SNEGSKA (reference sequence). The V gene lost 5 bases and the J gene lost 0 bases, with 15 bases spanning the gap. CDR3 length: 15 amino acids. As DNA, the CDR3 is TGCAGTGCTGTATCTAACGGCCGTAGCACAGATACGCAGTATTTT. This gives the protein CSAVSNGRSTDTQYF.

This sequence joins TRBV10-3 and TRBJ2-5; 7 nucleotides align to TRBD1. CDR1 ENHRY and CDR2 SYGVKD come from the germline V gene. The CDR3 is 12 amino acids. Trimming cost V 6 bases and J 7 bases; bases outside gene matches: 5. This chain's CDR3 is CAISDRDGTQYF. The CDR3 DNA is TGTGCCATCAGCGACAGGGACGGGACCCAGTACTTC.